The text below deals with one T cell receptor beta chain. The data derive from a study of blood T cells in healthy people across ages. The CDR3 is 15 amino acids. Germline values: CDR1 MDHEN, CDR2 SYDVKM. The J segment lost 5 bases and the V segment lost 5 bases, leaving 6 bases of the junction unmatched. The use of a sample-barcoded 5' primer and a J-beta primer mix characterized a second PCR of roughly 6 to 11 cycles. Tags on each cDNA molecule came from a template-switch adaptor with 12 random nucleotides. Researchers report that each sample yielded at least 3 million CDR3-containing paired-end reads. Each CDR3 protein gets one entry after TCRdb re-called the 5' RACE reads with MiXCR. The sample lists under 950,000 distinct CDR3 sequences, around a fifth seen once, with about 22% in the top ten.

The sample was blood. This sequence was found in a man between 65 and 85 years old in good health. V gene TRBV28 combines with J gene TRBJ2-4, with 10 bases lining up with TRBD2. CDR3 in DNA: TGTGCCAGCAGTGTAGTCCTAGCGGGAGAAAACATTCAGTACTTC. This gives the protein CASSVVLAGENIQYF.